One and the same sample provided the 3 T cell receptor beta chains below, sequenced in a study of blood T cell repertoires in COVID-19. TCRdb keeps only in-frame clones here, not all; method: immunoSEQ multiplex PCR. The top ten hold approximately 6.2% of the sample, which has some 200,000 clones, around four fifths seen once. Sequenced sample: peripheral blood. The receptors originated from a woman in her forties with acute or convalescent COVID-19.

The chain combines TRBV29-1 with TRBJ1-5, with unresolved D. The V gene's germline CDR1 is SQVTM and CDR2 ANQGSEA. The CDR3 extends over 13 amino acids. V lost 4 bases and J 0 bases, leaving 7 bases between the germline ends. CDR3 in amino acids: CSVVEYSNQPQHF. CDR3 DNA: TGCAGCGTTGTTGAGTATAGCAATCAGCCCCAGCATTTT.

CDR3 DNA: TGTGCCAGCAGTCCAGCGGGGGCCGGGGAGCTGTTTTTT. Protein: CASSPAGAGELFF. The chain has TRBV2 and TRBJ2-2; 8 bases map to TRBD2. CDR3 length: 13 amino acids. V lost 5 bases to trimming and J lost 6 bases; unmatched junction nucleotides: 2. CDR1 and CDR2 from the germline V gene are SNHLY and FYNNEI.

CDR3 loop: CASSSIGGFDEQFF. The CDR3 DNA follows: TGTGCCAGCAGTTCCATAGGCGGTTTCGATGAGCAGTTCTTC. The V gene is TRBV27, the J gene TRBJ2-1; no clear D. The germline gives CDR1 MNHEY, CDR2 SMNVEV (reference sequence). CDR3 length: 14 amino acids. The ends were cut back, 4 bases at V and 8 bases at J, with 15 bases in the middle.